This TCR beta chain emerged from a study of vaccination and CD4 T cells after COVID-19. V was trimmed by 3 bases and J by 1 base, leaving 10 bases between them. The CDR3 has 15 residues. CDR1 is KGHDR and CDR2 is SFDVKD in the germline V gene. Whole-study results and caveats: It was observed that, in convalescent patients, a median approximately 90% of reactive clones arose only post-vaccination.

A note on this clonotype: Antigen unknown.

Treatment defined: approximately 11-day PBMC culture with coronavirus spike peptide pools or control peptides (ViraFEST assay). An Oncomine TCR Beta short-read assay was used to sequence the DNA from cultured CD4+ T cells. Each CDR3 protein is one row after TCRdb ran MiXCR on the PCR reads. The sample holds 9,100 or so distinct CDR3 sequences; 40% to 55% are singletons and the top ten take 30% to 50%. The specimen sequenced was CD4+ T cells from blood, cultured in vitro. The source is a human donor who had recovered from COVID-19. The chain uses TRBV24-1 and TRBJ2-3; D unclear. The CDR3 nucleotides are TGTGCCACCAGTGATACGAGACGCCGCACAGATACGCAGTATTTT. This gives the protein CATSDTRRRTDTQYF.